The next 25 T cell receptor beta chains were all read from a single sample in a study of Graves' ophthalmopathy and Graves' hyperthyroidism. CDR3 regions of TCR beta were amplified from RNA transcripts. First-round RT-PCR used HTBI primers; second-round multiplex PCR followed. One entry per CDR3 protein results from TCRdb running MiXCR on the multiplex PCR reads. The table has some 170,000 distinct CDR3 sequences, under 45% seen once. Sequenced: peripheral blood. These receptors all stem from a man aged 25-45 years with Graves' ophthalmopathy.

This clonotype was seen ten or more times. The CDR3: CASSQVGVGNGQPQHF. For the CDR3, the DNA is TGTGCCAGCAGCCAAGTCGGGGTAGGGAATGGGCAGCCCCAGCATTTT. The V gene is TRBV4-2, the J gene TRBJ1-5, with D uncertain. The length of the CDR3 is 16 residues. V was clipped by 1 base and J by 7 bases, with 17 bases between them. The germline V gene has CDR1 LGHNA and CDR2 YNFKEQ.

This clonotype was seen repeatedly, ten times or more. A read error may account for a junction end that differs from germline. The chain uses TRBV12-3 or TRBV12-4 and TRBJ1-5; D ambiguous. This CDR3 comprises 15 residues. This CDR3 is CASNLGRTSNRPQHF. The CDR3 nucleotides are TGTGCCAGCAACTTAGGGCGGACGAGCAATCGGCCCCAGCATTTT.

This clonotype showed up many times. The V call is TRBV12-3 or TRBV12-4, the J call TRBJ2-2; D is perhaps TRBD2 (6 bases). V shed 7 bases and J shed 5 bases, with 11 bases lying between them. The CDR3 covers 13 residues. CDR3 nucleotides: TGTGCCAGCACCACCGGGGGTACCGGGGAGCTGTTTTTT. This codes for CASTTGGTGELFF.

This clonotype turned up a few times. The chain joins TRBV6-2 or TRBV6-3 to TRBJ1-5; tentative D call: TRBD1 (5 bases). Trimming stripped 2 bases from V and 4 bases from J, with 9 bases between. The CDR3 is 14 amino acids. CDR1 and CDR2 from the germline V gene are MNHEY and SVGEGT. The CDR3 DNA reads as TGTGCCAGCAGTTACCCAGACAGAAATCAGCCCCAGCATTTT. Encoded protein: CASSYPDRNQPQHF.

The V call is TRBV2, the J call TRBJ2-7, with D hard to call. This CDR3 is 13 amino acids long. Germline CDR1 reads SNHLY; CDR2 reads FYNNEI. The germline V and J ends were trimmed by 9 bases and 1 base, with 13 bases remaining between them. DNA of the CDR3: TGTGCCAGTGGACGAGGCTCTTCCTACGAGCAGTACTTC. Translated, it gives CASGRGSSYEQYF.

The gene calls are TRBV25-1 and TRBJ2-7; 7 bases line up with TRBD1. This CDR3 is built from 15 residues. CDR1 MGHDK and CDR2 SYGVNS come from the germline V gene. V trimming: 6 bases; J trimming: 2 bases; junction bases outside the gene matches: 10. CDR3 region: CASREMAGGTYEQYF. The CDR3 DNA is TGTGCCAGCAGAGAAATGGCAGGGGGAACCTACGAGCAGTACTTC.

There are many counts of this clonotype. The V call is TRBV12-3 or TRBV12-4, the J call TRBJ1-5; D is unclear. Trimming left V 5 bases short and J 4 bases short, with 6 bases between. This CDR3 region has 12 residues. The CDR3 DNA follows: TGTGCCAGCAGTGGGCTTAATCAGCCCCAGCATTTT. It is translated as CASSGLNQPQHF.

The CDR3 nucleotides are TGTGCCAGCAGTTGGGACAGGGGAGGCGAGCAGTACTTC. Its protein is CASSWDRGGEQYF. This sequence joins TRBV6-2 or TRBV6-3 and TRBJ2-7; TRBD1 matches 10 bases. Germline CDR1 and CDR2: MNHEY and SVGEGT. V was pared by 4 bases and J by 6 bases, with 3 bases of the junction left unmatched. There are 13 residues in the CDR3.

This chain uses TRBV6-1 with TRBJ1-6; unclear D gene. Trimming left V 6 bases short and J 13 bases short, with 10 bases between. This CDR3 is built from 11 residues. Germline V gives CDR1 MNHNS, CDR2 SASEGT. The DNA for the CDR3 is TGTGCCAGCAGGAACAAAGGGCCCCTCCACTTT. This codes for CASRNKGPLHF.

In its sample, this clonotype was seen many times. The CDR3 sequence is CASSLAGGVGYEQYF. CDR3 DNA: TGCGCCAGCAGCTTGGCCGGGGGAGTGGGTTACGAGCAGTACTTC. The chain uses TRBV5-1 and TRBJ2-7; a weak D match, TRBD2 (6 bases). Deletions cut 0 bases from V and 4 bases from J, with 14 bases between. This CDR3 has 15 amino acids. The germline V gene encodes CDR1 SGHRS and CDR2 YFSETQ. The complete variable domain, with remaining parts taken from reference TRBV5-1 and TRBJ2-7, reads KAGVTQTPRYLIKTRGQQVTLSCSPISGHRSVSWYQQTPGQGLQFLFEYFSETQRNKGNFPGRFSGRQFSNSRSEMNVSTLELGDSALYLCASSLAGGVGYEQYFGPGTRLTVT.

The chain joins TRBV28 to TRBJ2-7, with no clear D. V was cut by 11 bases and J by 3 bases, with 5 bases left in between. The CDR3 length is 9 residues. CDR1 is MDHEN, CDR2 SYDVKM, per germline. The DNA for the CDR3 is TGTGCCGGTCGCTACGAGCAGTACTTC. Translation: CAGRYEQYF.

This clonotype is a singleton in its sample. The rearrangement links TRBV19 to TRBJ1-2, with a tentative D call TRBD1 (5 bases). Germline lookup yields CDR1 LNHDA and CDR2 SQIVND (reference sequence). The CDR3 runs to 12 residues. V was shortened by 3 bases and J by 9 bases, with 11 bases between the two germline ends. CDR3 sequence reads: CASSIGGTRYTF. The DNA of the CDR3 is TGTGCCAGTAGTATCGGGGGGACCCGCTACACCTTC.

This clonotype was detected many times. The chain combines TRBV30 with TRBJ2-7, with a weak D call TRBD2 (5 bases). Trimming took off 8 bases at V and 2 bases at J, with 19 bases between the two ends. This CDR3 spans 14 amino acids. CDR1 is GTSNPN and CDR2 is SVGIG in the germline V gene (reference sequence). The CDR3 region is CASPSEEFPYEQYF. CDR3 nucleotides: TGTGCCAGTCCGTCGGAGGAGTTTCCCTACGAGCAGTACTTC.

This clonotype was observed many times. J is TRBJ2-2 and V is TRBV4-1; 7 nucleotides line up with TRBD2. Per the germline V gene, CDR1 is MGHRA and CDR2 is YSYEKL. Unmatched junction bases numbered 8, after V lost 0 bases and J lost 4 bases. The CDR3 sequence is 17 residues long. The CDR3 here is CASSQEIAGVVTGELFF. CDR3 nucleotides: TGCGCCAGCAGCCAAGAGATTGCGGGAGTTGTCACCGGGGAGCTGTTTTTT.

The V and J genes are TRBV20-1 and TRBJ1-6; 8 bases are a match to TRBD1. Germline assignment: CDR1 DFQATT and CDR2 SNEGSKA (reference sequence). J was trimmed by 10 bases and V by 0 bases; bases with no gene match: 11. The length of the CDR3 is 16 residues. The CDR3 spells CSARDSSTGDRSPLHF. CDR3 nucleotide sequence: TGCAGTGCTAGAGATTCCTCGACAGGGGATAGGTCACCCCTCCACTTT.

The gene calls are TRBV7-2 and TRBJ2-7, with 9 bases fitting TRBD1. The germline V gene has CDR1 SGHTA and CDR2 FQGNSA. The CDR3 length is 14 residues. Unmatched junction bases numbered 10, after V lost 3 bases and J lost 10 bases. The CDR3 nucleotides are TGTGCCAGCAGCTTTGGGACAGGGTTGGTCGGTCAGTACTTC. Residues: CASSFGTGLVGQYF.

This clonotype was seen at least ten times. The J gene is TRBJ2-5, the V gene TRBV7-2, with 7 bases matching TRBD2. The CDR3 length is 16 residues. Germline V gene sequence: CDR1 SGHTA, CDR2 FQGNSA. The J segment lost 6 bases and the V segment lost 2 bases, leaving 12 bases of the junction unmatched. The CDR3 DNA is TGTGCCAGCAGCTTATATGGCGGGAGTCCCCCCCAGACCCAGTACTTC. Its protein product is CASSLYGGSPPQTQYF.

This clonotype was seen at least ten times. This chain uses TRBV6-6 with TRBJ1-1; D gene unclear. The CDR3 is 13 residues long. The V and J ends lost 7 bases and 3 bases respectively, with 12 bases between them. CDR1 and CDR2 (germline): MNHNY, SVGAGI (reference sequence). The CDR3 DNA reads as TGTGCCAGCACCCATCTTTGGGACACTGAAGCTTTCTTT. This sequence encodes CASTHLWDTEAFF.

This clonotype was counted ten times or more. This chain uses TRBV6-2 or TRBV6-3 with TRBJ2-5; the D gene is possibly TRBD1 (5 bases). This CDR3 comprises 15 residues. CDR1 and CDR2 (germline): MNHEY, SVGEGT. Trimming stripped 6 bases from V and 1 base from J, with 15 bases between. The CDR3 loop is CASSTTLDTQETQYF. Here the CDR3 DNA reads TGTGCCAGCAGCACTACACTGGACACCCAAGAGACCCAGTACTTC.

This chain connects TRBV7-2 to TRBJ1-2; possible D gene TRBD1, 6 bases. The CDR3 has 14 amino acids. The ends were cut back, 3 bases at V and 4 bases at J, with 12 bases in the middle. The germline gives CDR1 SGHTA, CDR2 FQGNSA. The CDR3 is CASSFAAGAYGYTF. As DNA, the CDR3 is TGTGCCAGCAGCTTCGCCGCGGGGGCCTATGGCTACACCTTC.

This clonotype was observed at least ten times. The rearrangement links TRBV18 to TRBJ1-3; D uncertain. The V end lost 6 bases, the J end lost 0 bases, and 15 bases lay between the germline ends. This CDR3 is 16 amino acids long. CDR1 and CDR2 (germline): KGHSH, LQKENI. CDR3 bases: TGTGCCAGCTCGCCTCGAATGGGGAACTCTGGAAACACCATATATTTT. This encodes CASSPRMGNSGNTIYF.

The chain combines TRBV6-1 with TRBJ2-5; D ambiguous. The length of the CDR3 is 14 residues. V lost 7 bases to trimming and J lost 5 bases, with 17 bases between them. Germline V gene data show CDR1 as MNHNS and CDR2 as SASEGT. The CDR3 DNA follows: TGTGCCAGCACCGGAGTAAGGTTCGGGGAGACCCAGTACTTC. This gives the protein CASTGVRFGETQYF.

This clonotype came up many times. The rearrangement joins TRBV10-3 to TRBJ2-7, with D hard to call. CDR3 length: 14 amino acids. Trimming shortened V by 3 bases and J by 2 bases, and 11 bases separated the two germline ends. The germline gives CDR1 ENHRY, CDR2 SYGVKD. CDR3 loop: CAISEQGSTYEQYF. In nucleotides, the CDR3 is TGTGCCATCAGTGAACAAGGCAGCACCTACGAGCAGTACTTC.

The chain joins TRBV6-5 to TRBJ2-7, with TRBD2 as a possible D gene (6 bases). The CDR3 sequence is 15 residues long. Germline V gives CDR1 MNHEY, CDR2 SVGAGI. V was trimmed by 2 bases and J by 1 base, leaving 12 bases between them. CDR3 loop: CASSYGVAASYEQYF. In DNA form, the CDR3 reads TGTGCCAGCAGTTACGGGGTAGCGGCTTCCTACGAGCAGTACTTC.

The CDR3 sequence: CASSPGWSYGYTF. The CDR3 bases are TGTGCCAGCAGCCCCGGTTGGTCTTATGGCTACACCTTC. This chain connects TRBV6-2 or TRBV6-3 to TRBJ1-2; no clear D. The V end lost 6 bases, the J end lost 5 bases, and 13 bases lay between the germline ends. This CDR3 is built from 13 residues. Germline CDR1 is MNHEY and CDR2 is SVGEGT.